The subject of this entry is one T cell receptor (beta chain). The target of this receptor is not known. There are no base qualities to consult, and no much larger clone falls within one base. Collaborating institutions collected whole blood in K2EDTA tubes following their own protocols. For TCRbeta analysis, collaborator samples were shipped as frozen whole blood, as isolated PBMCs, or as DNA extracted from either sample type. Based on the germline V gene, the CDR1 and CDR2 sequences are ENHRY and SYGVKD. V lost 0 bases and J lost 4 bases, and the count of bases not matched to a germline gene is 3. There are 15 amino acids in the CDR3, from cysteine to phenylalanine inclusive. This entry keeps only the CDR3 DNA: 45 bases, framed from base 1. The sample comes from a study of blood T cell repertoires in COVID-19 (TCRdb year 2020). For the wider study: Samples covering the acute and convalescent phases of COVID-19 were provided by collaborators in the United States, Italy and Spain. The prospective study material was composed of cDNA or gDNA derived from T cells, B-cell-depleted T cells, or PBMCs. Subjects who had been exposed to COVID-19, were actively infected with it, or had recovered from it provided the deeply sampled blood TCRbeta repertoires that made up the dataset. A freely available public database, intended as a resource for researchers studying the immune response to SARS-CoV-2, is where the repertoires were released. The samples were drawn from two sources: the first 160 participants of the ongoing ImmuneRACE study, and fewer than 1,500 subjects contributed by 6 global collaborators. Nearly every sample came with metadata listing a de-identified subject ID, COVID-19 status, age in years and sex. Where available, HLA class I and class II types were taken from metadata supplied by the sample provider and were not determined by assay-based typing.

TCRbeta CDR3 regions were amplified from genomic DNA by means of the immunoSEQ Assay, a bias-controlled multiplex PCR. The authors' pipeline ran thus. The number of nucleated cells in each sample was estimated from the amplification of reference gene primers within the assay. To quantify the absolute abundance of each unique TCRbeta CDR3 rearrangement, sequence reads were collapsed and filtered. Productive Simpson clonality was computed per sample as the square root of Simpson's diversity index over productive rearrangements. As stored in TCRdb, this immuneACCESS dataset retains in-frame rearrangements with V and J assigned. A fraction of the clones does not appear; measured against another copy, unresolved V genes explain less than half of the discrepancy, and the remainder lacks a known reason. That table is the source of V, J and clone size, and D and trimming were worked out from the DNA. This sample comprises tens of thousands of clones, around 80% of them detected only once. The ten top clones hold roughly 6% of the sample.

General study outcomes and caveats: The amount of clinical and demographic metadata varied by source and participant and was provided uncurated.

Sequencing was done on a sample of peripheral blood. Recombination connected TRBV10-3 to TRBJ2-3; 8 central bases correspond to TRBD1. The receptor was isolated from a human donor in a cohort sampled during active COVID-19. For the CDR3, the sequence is CAISESAQGADTQYF. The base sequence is TGTGCCATCAGTGAGTCGGCACAGGGGGCAGATACGCAGTATTTT.